The rows below give T cell receptor beta chains drawn from one sample of a study of CD8 T cells in ankylosing spondylitis. TCRdb ran MiXCR on the 5' RACE reads and lists one entry per CDR3 protein. The sample gives about 220,000 distinct CDR3 sequences, about 7.3% of which show up once; approximately 15% is in the top ten. The sequenced sample was blood, either unsorted or a sorted T cell fraction (not recorded which). These receptors were obtained from a male donor with ankylosing spondylitis. Each CDR3 is given with its conserved first and last residue. The D gene is left open where the match is weak. Expanded clones get a size class; other rows say once, few or many, or leave the size out.

d_gene,abundance,v_gene,j_gene,CDR3nt,CDR3aa
.,many,TRBV4-3,TRBJ1-1,TGCGCCAGCAGCCAAGATATCCCCGCCTTGTCTGGCACTGAAGCTTTCTTT,CASSQDIPALSGTEAFF
.,many,TRBV25-1,TRBJ2-5,TGTGCCAGCAGTGCTGTACAAGAGACCCAGTACTTC,CASSAVQETQYF
TRBD2,many,TRBV5-1,TRBJ2-1,TGCGCCAGCAGCATGGGACTAGCGGGAGGGGGGGATGAGCAGTTCTTC,CASSMGLAGGGDEQFF
.,.,TRBV9,TRBJ2-7,TGTGCCAGCAGCGGCGGAGGGCCTGATTTTGAGCAGTACTTC,CASSGGGPDFEQYF
.,.,TRBV5-6,TRBJ2-5,TGTGCCAGCAGCCGGGCGGGCCTTTGGGAGGAGACCCAGTACTTC,CASSRAGLWEETQYF
.,many,TRBV2,TRBJ2-4,TGTGCCAGCAGTGACCCTGGCGGGGACATTCAGTACTTC,CASSDPGGDIQYF
.,many,TRBV4-2,TRBJ2-7,TGTGCCAGCAGCCCGACCGAACGATCCTACGAGCAGTACTTC,CASSPTERSYEQYF
TRBD1,.,TRBV6-2/TRBV6-3,TRBJ1-1,TGTGCCAGCAGTTCAGGGGGCGGATACACTGAAGCTTTCTTT,CASSSGGGYTEAFF
.,.,TRBV6-2/TRBV6-3,TRBJ2-7,TGTGCCAGCAGCTACACGGGGGCGTCCTACGAGCAGTACTTC,CASSYTGASYEQYF
.,.,TRBV4-2,TRBJ1-4,TGTGCCAGCAGCCAAGATATCGGGGGAGAGGTTGAAAAACTGTTTTTT,CASSQDIGGEVEKLFF
TRBD2,many,TRBV29-1,TRBJ2-3,TGCAGCGTTACCATTAGCGGGGCTACTAGCACAGATACGCAGTATTTT,CSVTISGATSTDTQYF
.,many,TRBV5-5,TRBJ1-1,TGTGCCAGCAGCGGGTGGGGGGGCTCGAACACTGAAGCTTTCTTT,CASSGWGGSNTEAFF
.,few,TRBV18,TRBJ1-6,TGTGCCAGCTCCCTCCGGGAAGGGAATAGAGGGTTTCGTAATTCACCCCTCCACTTT,CASSLREGNRGFRNSPLHF
.,.,TRBV27,TRBJ2-2,TGTGCCAGCAGTTTAGGGCGTTCCACCGGGGAGCTGTTTTTT,CASSLGRSTGELFF
TRBD2,many,TRBV7-6,TRBJ2-3,TGTGCCAGCAGCTTAACTAGCGGTTCAGATACGCAGTATTTT,CASSLTSGSDTQYF
.,.,TRBV14,TRBJ1-2,TGTGCCAGCAGCCAAGAACGAGGAGGCCCGGGCTATGGCTACACCTTC,CASSQERGGPGYGYTF
.,many,TRBV4-3,TRBJ2-7,TGCGCCAGCAGCCAAGATCTGGAAGAGGCCGTCTCCTACGAGCAGTACTTC,CASSQDLEEAVSYEQYF
.,many,TRBV4-1,TRBJ1-2,TGCGCCAGCAGCCAAGCGCAACGATCAAATTATGGCTACACCTTC,CASSQAQRSNYGYTF
.,many,TRBV5-1,TRBJ2-7,TGCGCCAGCAGCTTGGCCGGGAACACCTACGAGCAGTACTTC,CASSLAGNTYEQYF
.,many,TRBV20-1,TRBJ2-7,TGCAGTGCTAGAAGTCCAGTGTACGAGCAGTACTTC,CSARSPVYEQYF
.,many,TRBV28,TRBJ1-1,TGTGCCAGCAGTTTACTCAGGGCGGGGGTTGAAGCTTTCTTT,CASSLLRAGVEAFF
TRBD1,.,TRBV10-3,TRBJ1-2,TGTGCCCTCAGGACAGGCGGTGGCTACACCTTC,CALRTGGGYTF
.,many,TRBV7-2,TRBJ2-3,TGTGCCAGCAGCTTACGGCGGTCTAGCACAGATACGCAGTATTTT,CASSLRRSSTDTQYF
.,many,TRBV25-1,TRBJ2-7,TGTGCCAGCAGTGAAGGGAGGGAGCAGTACTTC,CASSEGREQYF
TRBD2,many,TRBV27,TRBJ2-2,TGTGCCAGCAGTCCGGGAGCGGGGGGGCCCGTCGGGGAGCTGTTTTTT,CASSPGAGGPVGELFF
.,many,TRBV27,TRBJ2-1,TGTGCCAGCAGTTCTTCCCGAACAGGGTACCATGAGCAGTTCTTC,CASSSSRTGYHEQFF
TRBD2,many,TRBV28,TRBJ2-5,TGTGCCAGCAGTTTGGGACCGGGACTAGCGGAAGAGACCCAGTACTTC,CASSLGPGLAEETQYF
TRBD2,many,TRBV5-1,TRBJ2-1,TGCGCCAGCAGCTTGACTAGCGAACCCTACAATGAGCAGTTCTTC,CASSLTSEPYNEQFF
.,many,TRBV6-2/TRBV6-3,TRBJ1-1,TGTGCCAGCAGTTACTCGCGGGTCCATGAAGCTTTCTTT,CASSYSRVHEAFF
TRBD2,few,TRBV6-1,TRBJ2-1,TGTGCCAGCAGGGGCGGGGGTGGGGTCTCCTACAATGAGCAGTTCTTC,CASRGGGGVSYNEQFF
TRBD2,many,TRBV16,TRBJ2-4,TGTGCCAGCGCGGGGGACGGAAACATTCAGTACTTC,CASAGDGNIQYF
TRBD1,many,TRBV7-8,TRBJ1-1,TGTGCCAGCAGAGAGGGACAGGGGAACACTGAAGCTTTCTTT,CASREGQGNTEAFF
TRBD1,many,TRBV28,TRBJ2-2,TGTGCCAGCAGTTTATACCCGGGACAGGGAGCCGGGGAGCTGTTTTTT,CASSLYPGQGAGELFF
.,.,TRBV12-2,TRBJ2-3,TGTGCAAGTCGCTCAGCCCTTTTCCCGGATACGCAGTATTTT,CASRSALFPDTQYF
.,.,TRBV6-2/TRBV6-3,TRBJ2-3,TGTGCCAGCAGCTTCAATACAGATACGCAGTATTTT,CASSFNTDTQYF
TRBD2,.,TRBV20-1,TRBJ2-1,TGCAGTGCTCAGACCCCTAGCGGGGTTTACAATGAGCAGTTCTTC,CSAQTPSGVYNEQFF
.,many,TRBV7-3,TRBJ2-3,TGTGCCAGCAGCTTAACAGGGGGCACAGATACGCAGTATTTT,CASSLTGGTDTQYF
TRBD1,many,TRBV29-1,TRBJ2-1,TGCAGCGGCCGGGACAGCCCTTACAATGAGCAGTTCTTC,CSGRDSPYNEQFF
TRBD2,many,TRBV11-2,TRBJ2-7,TGTGCCAGCAGCCCACCGACTAGCGGGAGCAACGAGCAGTACTTC,CASSPPTSGSNEQYF
TRBD1,many,TRBV4-3,TRBJ2-7,TGCGCCAGCAGCCTCCTGGAGGGACAGGGCTACGAGCAGTACTTC,CASSLLEGQGYEQYF
.,many,TRBV5-1,TRBJ2-7,TGCGCCAGCAGCCATGGGGACCTCTCCTACGAGCAGTACTTC,CASSHGDLSYEQYF
.,.,TRBV5-5,TRBJ2-7,TGTGCCAGCAGCTTGGCCTCGACCTTGAGGGCCGGGGAGCAGTACTTC,CASSLASTLRAGEQYF
.,many,TRBV29-1,TRBJ2-1,TGCAGCGTTGAACACAGCTACAATGAGCAGTTCTTC,CSVEHSYNEQFF
.,.,TRBV25-1,TRBJ1-6,TGTGCCAGCAGTGAAGGTTCCTATAATTCACCCCTCCACTTT,CASSEGSYNSPLHF
.,.,TRBV4-1,TRBJ1-1,TGCGCCAGCAGCCAAGATGTCGCCTTTACCCGGATGAACACTGAAGCTTTCTTT,CASSQDVAFTRMNTEAFF
.,.,TRBV5-6,TRBJ1-1,TGTGCCAGCAGCTTGCCACAGGGAACGAACACTGAAGCTTTCTTT,CASSLPQGTNTEAFF
.,many,TRBV4-2,TRBJ2-7,TGTGCCAGCAGCCAAGGGCAGGGGCCACTATACGAGCAGTACTTC,CASSQGQGPLYEQYF
TRBD2,many,TRBV13,TRBJ2-7,TGTGCCAGCAGCTTGGGCGGGGGGTACTACGAGCAGTACTTC,CASSLGGGYYEQYF
.,many,TRBV20-1,TRBJ1-5,TGCAGTGCTAGGTCGGGTTTTAGCAATCAGCCCCAGCATTTT,CSARSGFSNQPQHF
.,few,TRBV5-1,TRBJ2-7,TGCGCCAGCAGCTTTCAATCCAGGGACCTCTACGAGCAGTACTTC,CASSFQSRDLYEQYF
TRBD1,many,TRBV4-3,TRBJ1-6,TGCGCCAGCAGCCAAGATCACGCCAGGGGGCCACCTTCACCCCTCCACTTT,CASSQDHARGPPSPLHF
TRBD2,many,TRBV5-1,TRBJ2-1,TGCGCCAGCAGCTTAAGACTAGCGGGAGGGCCCAATGAGCAGTTCTTC,CASSLRLAGGPNEQFF
.,.,TRBV20-1,TRBJ2-5,TGCAGTGCTAGGGCACTGACAGAACAAGAGACCCAGTACTTC,CSARALTEQETQYF
.,many,TRBV15,TRBJ2-1,TGTGCCACCAGCAGATTCCCAGCGGAGAGATCCTACAATGAGCAGTTCTTC,CATSRFPAERSYNEQFF
.,many,TRBV7-9,TRBJ2-7,TGTGCCAGCAGCTTAGAGGACGGAATCGAGCAGTACTTC,CASSLEDGIEQYF
TRBD2,many,TRBV5-1,TRBJ2-2,TGCGCCAGCAGCGTCACTAGCGGGCACACCGGGGAGCTGTTTTTT,CASSVTSGHTGELFF
.,.,TRBV4-2,TRBJ2-7,TGTGCCAGCAGCCCCGAGCGGGCGTACTACGAGCAGTACTTC,CASSPERAYYEQYF
.,many,TRBV29-1,TRBJ2-7,TGCAGCGCCGAAGACAGGTACTACGAGCAGTACTTC,CSAEDRYYEQYF
.,.,TRBV7-9,TRBJ2-1,TGTGCCAGCAGCTTAAGTACAGGCTCTGCTGAGCAGTTCTTC,CASSLSTGSAEQFF